The clone carrying this TCR beta chain was detected once. Its matching antigen is unknown. Normal lung sampling was at least 3 cm from the tumour, as distant as possible. These data belong to a study of immune cell composition in non-small cell lung cancer. Study-level points and caveats: TIL tumour reactivity correlated with maximal tumour-associated clone frequency in adenocarcinoma.

Here immunoSEQ multiplex PCR was the method, and the copy in TCRdb shows in-frame clones only, minus some. The sample gives about 6,000 clones, approximately 71% of which show up once; about 5% is in the top ten. This CDR3 has 14 amino acids. The germline V gene has CDR1 SEHNR and CDR2 FQNEAQ (reference sequence). The V gene end was trimmed by 3 bases and the J gene end by 4 bases; junction bases not matched to a gene: 5. The sequencing input was non-adjacent lung tissue. The chain joins TRBV7-9 to TRBJ2-7, with TRBD1 matching over 8 bases. The sequence derives from a human donor with non-small cell lung cancer. The chain's CDR3 is CASSFARGRYEQYF. The CDR3 nucleotides are TGTGCCAGCAGCTTCGCCAGGGGGCGATACGAGCAGTACTTC. Based on the CDR3 plus reference TRBV7-9 and TRBJ2-7, the full variable domain is DTGVSQNPRHKITKRGQNVTFRCDPISEHNRLYWYRQTLGQGPEFLTYFQNEAQLEKSRLLSDRFSAERPKGSFSTLEIQRTEQGDSAMYLCASSFARGRYEQYFGPGTRLTVT.